The 7 T cell receptor beta chains in this list originate from one sample, sequenced in a study of post-analysis software for immune sequencing data. cDNA libraries for TCR beta contained unique molecular identifiers. Each CDR3 protein gets one entry after TCRdb re-called the PCR reads with MiXCR. Of about 500,000 distinct CDR3 sequences listed, roughly 45% are singletons. These receptors have no known antigen. Study-wide results and limits: Several TRBV segments (TRBV5-6, TRBV5-1 and TRBV20-1 among them) occurred more frequently in patients than in controls.

Sequencing was carried out using blood. The receptors here all came from a girl between 5 and 17 years old with multiple sclerosis.

The J gene is TRBJ1-2, the V gene TRBV27; tentative D call: TRBD1 (5 bases). Germline V lookup: CDR1 MNHEY, CDR2 SMNVEV (reference sequence). V was trimmed by 5 bases and J by 4 bases, leaving 14 bases between them. The CDR3 is 14 residues long. In nucleotides, the CDR3 is TGTGCCAGCAGTCTCCAGGGTGTTGGCTATGGCTACACCTTC. Encoded protein: CASSLQGVGYGYTF.

The chain employs TRBV20-1 and TRBJ2-3; 10 bases are a match to TRBD2. Losses at the gene ends were 3 bases for V and 4 bases for J; bases not matched to a gene: 7. The CDR3 length is 15 residues. Germline CDR1 and CDR2: DFQATT and SNEGSKA (reference sequence). CDR3 sequence reads: CSASTGLATADTQYF. The DNA of the CDR3 is TGCAGTGCTAGCACGGGACTAGCGACCGCAGATACGCAGTATTTT.

This clonotype was observed a handful of times. This rearrangement joins TRBV20-1 to TRBJ1-1, with a tentative D call TRBD1 (5 bases). V was clipped by 0 bases and J by 0 bases, with 5 bases between them. The CDR3 loop spans 13 amino acids. Germline values: CDR1 DFQATT, CDR2 SNEGSKA (reference sequence). The CDR3 reads CSAREDMNTEAFF. The CDR3 DNA follows: TGCAGTGCTAGAGAGGACATGAACACTGAAGCTTTCTTT.

The rearrangement joins TRBV15 to TRBJ1-2, with D unresolved. From germline, CDR1 is LNHNV and CDR2 YYDKDF (reference sequence). Trimming removed 1 base at V and 2 bases at J, with 5 bases between. This CDR3 has 13 residues. CDR3 nucleotides: TGTGCCACCAGCAGAGGGGTCAACTATGGCTACACCTTC. Its protein is CATSRGVNYGYTF.

This clonotype has just one count. The chain employs TRBV11-2 and TRBJ1-5; 8 bases are shared with TRBD1. This CDR3 comprises 15 residues. Germline CDR1 SGHAT, CDR2 FQNNGV. Trimming at V came to 4 bases and at J to 3 bases, leaving 5 bases not matched to a gene. CDR3 amino acids: CASSSHRGNNQPQHF. In nucleotides, the CDR3 is TGTGCCAGCAGCTCCCACAGGGGGAACAATCAGCCCCAGCATTTT. Filled out from reference TRBV11-2 and TRBJ1-5, the complete variable domain reads EAGVAQSPRYKIIEKRQSVAFWCNPISGHATLYWYQQILGQGPKLLIQFQNNGVVDDSQLPKDRFSAERLKGVDSTLKIQPAKLEDSAVYLCASSSHRGNNQPQHFGDGTRLSIL.

The rearrangement joins TRBV5-1 to TRBJ2-3; unclear D gene. Germline assignment: CDR1 SGHRS and CDR2 YFSETQ. CDR3 length equals 15 residues. Trimming took 4 bases from V and 0 from J, leaving 12 bases between them. The chain's CDR3 is CASSPGPPSTDTQYF. The CDR3, as DNA: TGCGCCAGCAGCCCGGGCCCGCCAAGCACAGATACGCAGTATTTT.

The J gene is TRBJ2-4, the V gene TRBV20-1; TRBD2 agrees at 10 bases. The junction had 3 bases not matched to a gene; V was cut back by 1 base and J by 0 bases. The CDR3 totals 16 residues. Looked up from germline, CDR1 is DFQATT and CDR2 is SNEGSKA (reference sequence). The CDR3 protein is CSARGLAGGAKNIQYF. In DNA, the CDR3 is TGCAGTGCTAGAGGCTTAGCGGGGGGAGCCAAAAACATTCAGTACTTC.